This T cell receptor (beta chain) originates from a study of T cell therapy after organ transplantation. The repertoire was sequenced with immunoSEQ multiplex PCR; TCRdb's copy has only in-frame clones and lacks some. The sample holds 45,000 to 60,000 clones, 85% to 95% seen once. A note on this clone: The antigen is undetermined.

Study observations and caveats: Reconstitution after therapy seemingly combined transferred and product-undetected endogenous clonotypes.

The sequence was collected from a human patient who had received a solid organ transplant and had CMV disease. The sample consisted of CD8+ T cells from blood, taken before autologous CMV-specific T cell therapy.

The CDR3 DNA is TGTGCCAGCAGCTTGCTAGGAGGGACGGCGGGAGATGAGCAGTTCTTC. Encoded protein: CASSLLGGTAGDEQFF. V usage is TRBV5-6 and J usage is TRBJ2-1; 7 bases are a match to TRBD2. After removal of 1 base from V and 8 bases from J, the junction contained 12 bases not matched to a gene. From germline, CDR1 is SGHDT and CDR2 YYEEEE. CDR3 length equals 16 residues.